Listed below are T cell receptor beta chains from one sample, sequenced in a study of CD8+CD57+ T cells in acquired aplastic anemia. TCRdb re-called the reads with MiXCR, one entry per CDR3 protein. The data contain about 130,000 distinct CDR3 sequences, around two fifths of them seen just once; the ten biggest clones take up less than 8.5%. The specimen was sorted CD4+, CD8+, or CD8+CD57+ T cells (not recorded which) from PBMCs. These receptors were taken from a human donor in good health, serving as a control. Each CDR3 is given with its conserved first and last residue. D genes are given only for firm matches. A row's size may be missing; if present it is once, few, many or a size class.

TRBD2	TRBV10-3	few	TRBJ2-7	CAISPRTSGTYEQYF	TGTGCCATCAGCCCCCGGACTAGCGGAACCTACGAGCAGTACTTC
TRBD2	TRBV10-3	NA	TRBJ2-3	CAISESRTSGVQADTQYF	TGTGCCATCAGTGAGTCGAGGACTAGCGGGGTTCAGGCAGATACGCAGTATTTT
NA	TRBV30	many	TRBJ2-7	CAWSVAPSSYEQYF	TGTGCCTGGAGTGTGGCTCCCAGCTCCTACGAGCAGTACTTC
NA	TRBV7-6	NA	TRBJ2-7	CASSLNRRYEQYF	TGTGCCAGCAGCTTAAACCGCCGGTACGAGCAGTACTTC
NA	TRBV19	NA	TRBJ2-7	CASSPEGRNEQYF	TGTGCCAGTAGCCCGGAAGGGAGAAACGAGCAGTACTTC
NA	TRBV6-2/TRBV6-3	many	TRBJ2-7	CASSYLARRDFYEQYF	TGTGCCAGCAGTTACCTCGCTCGGAGGGACTTCTACGAGCAGTACTTC
NA	TRBV7-8	NA	TRBJ1-1	CASSGTFSGRAEAFF	TGTGCCAGCAGCGGAACCTTCTCCGGCCGGGCTGAAGCTTTCTTT
NA	TRBV20-1	many	TRBJ1-5	CSAYGLSQPQHF	TGCAGTGCGTACGGGCTTTCTCAGCCCCAGCATTTT
NA	TRBV10-3	many	TRBJ1-1	CAISGPNTEAFF	TGTGCCATCAGCGGCCCGAACACTGAAGCTTTCTTT
NA	TRBV15	NA	TRBJ1-2	CATSNSDIPNYGYTF	TGTGCCACCAGCAACAGCGACATTCCTAACTATGGCTACACCTTC
NA	TRBV19	NA	TRBJ1-1	CASSIRANF	TGTGCCAGTAGTATAAGGGCAAACTTT
NA	TRBV2	few	TRBJ2-1	CASTSGVLNEQFF	TGTGCCAGCACGTCCGGGGTCCTCAATGAGCAGTTCTTC
NA	TRBV24-1	many	TRBJ2-2	CATSDPQRIGELFF	TGTGCCACCAGTGATCCCCAGCGAATCGGGGAGCTGTTTTTT
TRBD2	TRBV15	many	TRBJ2-5	CATSSRGGQETQYF	TGTGCCACCAGCAGCCGGGGGGGCCAAGAGACCCAGTACTTC
NA	TRBV24-1	NA	TRBJ2-1	CATSVGTTYNEQFF	TGTGCCACCAGTGTCGGGACAACCTACAATGAGCAGTTCTTC
NA	TRBV9	NA	TRBJ2-3	CASDADTQYF	TGTGCCAGCGACGCGGATACGCAGTATTTT
NA	TRBV20-1	many	TRBJ2-7	CSASLARQYEQYF	TGCAGTGCTAGTCTGGCCAGACAGTACGAGCAGTACTTC
TRBD2	TRBV2	NA	TRBJ2-1	CASSVGSGGAYEQFF	TGTGCCAGCAGTGTCGGAAGCGGGGGGGCGTATGAGCAGTTCTTC
NA	TRBV11-3	many	TRBJ2-1	CASSLEGGGNEQFF	TGTGCCAGCAGCCTCGAAGGAGGGGGCAATGAGCAGTTCTTC
NA	TRBV14	many	TRBJ2-5	CASSQPHGGTQYF	TGTGCCAGCAGCCAACCCCACGGGGGGACCCAGTACTTC
NA	TRBV7-2	NA	TRBJ2-7	CASSLPHRDEQYF	TGTGCCAGCAGCTTACCACACAGGGACGAGCAGTACTTC